One and the same sample provided the 11 T cell receptor beta chains below, sequenced in a study of T cell repertoires in cytomegalovirus infection. MiXCR, run by TCRdb on the reads, gives a single entry per CDR3 protein. In the table there are 350,000 to 550,000 distinct CDR3 sequences, approximately 31% of which are singletons. Sequencing was performed on PBMCs. These receptors were collected from a human donor in good health (CMV status not recorded). Some clones in this sample may be carry-over from other donors' samples.

This clonotype was observed at least ten times. This chain links TRBV7-2 with TRBJ2-3; TRBD2 agrees at 11 bases. Per germline, CDR1 SGHTA and CDR2 FQGNSA. V lost 4 bases, J lost 9 bases, and 12 bases stayed unmatched. This CDR3 contains 16 residues. CDR3 loop: CASSSVAGGPGGTQYF. The DNA for the CDR3 is TGTGCCAGCAGCTCCGTAGCGGGGGGGCCCGGGGGGACGCAGTATTTT.

This chain connects TRBV4-1 to TRBJ1-2; a possible D gene is TRBD1 (6 bases). Per the germline V gene, CDR1 is MGHRA and CDR2 is YSYEKL. V lost 1 base, J lost 3 bases, and 15 bases lay in between. This CDR3 has 16 amino acids. The CDR3: CASSQVPGARDYGYTF. The CDR3 DNA is TGCGCCAGCAGCCAAGTACCGGGGGCGCGGGACTATGGCTACACCTTC.

Concerning this clonotype itself: Since no conserved phenylalanine or tryptophan closes the CDR3, a read error is the likely cause. This chain uses TRBV20-1 with TRBJ2-5; TRBD2 matches 11 bases. With 4 bases clipped from V and 4 bases from J, the junction kept 14 bases outside the gene matches. Germline V lookup: CDR1 DFQATT, CDR2 SNEGSKA (reference sequence). CDR3 length equals 17 residues. CDR3 in DNA: TGCAGTGCTACCAAGAACCGACTAGCGGGGCCCCTAGAGACCCAGTACTTA. Protein sequence: CSATKNRLAGPLETQYL.

The table lists this clonotype with a count of one. The final CDR3 position lacks the conserved phenylalanine or tryptophan, pointing to a likely read error. This rearrangement joins TRBV14 to TRBJ2-3; D is possibly TRBD1 (6 bases). The CDR3 spans 14 residues. Germline assignment: CDR1 SGHDN and CDR2 FVKESK. The germline V and J ends were trimmed by 1 base and 1 base, with 6 bases remaining between them. The CDR3 DNA reads as TGTGCCAGCAGCCAAGGGACAGGCACAGATACGCAGTATTTG. Protein sequence: CASSQGTGTDTQYL.

V and J are TRBV2 and TRBJ1-6; D gene uncertain. V was trimmed by 3 bases and J by 7 bases, leaving 16 bases between them. The CDR3 consists of 16 residues. Germline values: CDR1 SNHLY, CDR2 FYNNEI. The CDR3 DNA sequence: TGTGCCAGCAGTGATACTGGTCCGAGACCAAATTCACCCCTCCACTTT. This translates into CASSDTGPRPNSPLHF.

This clonotype has more than one count but fewer than ten. The chain combines TRBV10-3 with TRBJ2-3; TRBD1 agrees at 7 bases. J gave up 0 bases and V 4 bases, and 1 base lay outside the gene matches. There are 14 residues in the CDR3. Germline CDR1 is ENHRY and CDR2 is SYGVKD. This CDR3 reads CAISARGSTDTQYF. For the CDR3, the DNA is TGTGCCATCAGTGCCAGGGGGAGCACAGATACGCAGTATTTT.

The table lists this clonotype with a few counts. The chain combines TRBV12-3 or TRBV12-4 with TRBJ1-6; possibly TRBD1 for D (5 bases). Trimming stripped 5 bases from V and 9 bases from J, with 11 bases between. CDR3 length equals 13 residues. The CDR3 nucleotides read TGTGCCAGCAGTCCGACCGGGGCTTCACCCCTCCACTTT. Encoded protein: CASSPTGASPLHF.

This sequence joins TRBV15 and TRBJ1-5; 10 bases are a match to TRBD1. CDR3 size: 15 residues. Germline V CDR1 and CDR2: LNHNV, YYDKDF (reference sequence). J gave up 7 bases and V 2 bases, and 5 bases lay outside the gene matches. The CDR3 sequence is CATSRRDRGRQPQHF. The CDR3 DNA is TGTGCCACCAGCAGAAGGGACAGGGGTCGGCAGCCCCAGCATTTT. The variable domain in full, with the rest retrieved from reference TRBV15 and TRBJ1-5, is DAMVIQNPRYQVTQFGKPVTLSCSQTLNHNVMYWYQQKSSQAPKLLFHYYDKDFNNEADTPDNFQSRRPNTSFCFLDIRSPGLGDTAMYLCATSRRDRGRQPQHFGDGTRLSIL.

V usage is TRBV20-1 and J usage is TRBJ1-2; D call uncertain. Germline-derived CDR1 and CDR2 are DFQATT and SNEGSKA (reference sequence). Trimming took off 0 bases at V and 6 bases at J, with 17 bases between the two ends. There are 15 residues in the CDR3. The chain's CDR3 is CSARDPARLEDGYTF. CDR3 DNA sequence: TGCAGTGCTAGAGATCCTGCTAGGCTAGAGGATGGCTACACCTTC.

This chain connects TRBV27 to TRBJ2-7; D is undetermined. The length of the CDR3 is 14 residues. V lost 6 bases, J lost 2 bases, and 14 bases lay in between. Germline values: CDR1 MNHEY, CDR2 SMNVEV (reference sequence). The DNA for the CDR3 is TGTGCCAGCAGCCCAATTGTGCTTCCCTACGAGCAGTACTTC. Translated: CASSPIVLPYEQYF.

The sample holds many counts of this clonotype. V gene TRBV7-2 combines with J gene TRBJ2-2; TRBD2 agrees at 7 bases. From germline, CDR1 is SGHTA and CDR2 FQGNSA. The trim removed 2 bases at V and 3 bases at J, leaving 6 bases unmatched. The CDR3 totals 16 residues. The CDR3 reads CASSLRASGYTGELFF. CDR3 coding DNA: TGTGCCAGCAGCTTACGGGCTAGCGGATACACCGGGGAGCTGTTTTTT.